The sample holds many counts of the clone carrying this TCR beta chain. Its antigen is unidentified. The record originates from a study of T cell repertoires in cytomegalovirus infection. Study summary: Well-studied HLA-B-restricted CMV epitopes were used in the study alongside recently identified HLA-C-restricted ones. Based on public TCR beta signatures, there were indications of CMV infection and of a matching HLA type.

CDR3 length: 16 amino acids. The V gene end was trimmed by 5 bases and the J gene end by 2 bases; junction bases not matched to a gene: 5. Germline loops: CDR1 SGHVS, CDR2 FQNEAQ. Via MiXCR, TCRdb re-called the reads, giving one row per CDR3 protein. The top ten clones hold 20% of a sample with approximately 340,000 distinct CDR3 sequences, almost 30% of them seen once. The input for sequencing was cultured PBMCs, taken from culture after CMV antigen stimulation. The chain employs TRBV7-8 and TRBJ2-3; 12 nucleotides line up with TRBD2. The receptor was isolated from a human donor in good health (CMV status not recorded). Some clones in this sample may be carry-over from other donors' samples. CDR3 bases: TGTGCCAGCAGCCCACGGACTAGCGGGGACACAGATACGCAGTATTTT. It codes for CASSPRTSGDTDTQYF.